The following is a TCR beta chain sequence with its context. The sort gate was single viable CD3+CD4+CD8-CD45RO+ cells for memory CD4+ T cells. The source of the sample is a study of memory CD4+ T cells and cytomegalovirus serostatus. Study as a whole: This sample comes from healthy Belgian adults, fewer than ten CMV seropositive, roughly 22 seronegative.

The germline V gene encodes CDR1 MDHEN and CDR2 SYDVKM. The V gene lost 7 bases and the J gene lost 5 bases, with 12 bases spanning the gap. CDR3 length equals 12 residues. As processed by the authors: Out-of-frame sequences were removed, leaving 2,000,000 or so distinct TCRbeta sequences. Generated by immunoSEQ multiplex PCR, the TCRdb table keeps only in-frame clones and is missing some. The D gene and trimming were derived from the DNA, and the V and J assignments and clone size from that table. This table has 56,000 or so clones, about 81% appearing once. The V and J genes are TRBV28 and TRBJ2-7; D is unresolved. Sequencing input: memory CD4+ T cells from blood. The sequence was obtained from an adult in good health and CMV-seronegative. The CDR3 protein is CASTSQDHEQYF. As DNA, the CDR3 is TGTGCCAGCACCTCCCAGGATCACGAGCAGTACTTC.